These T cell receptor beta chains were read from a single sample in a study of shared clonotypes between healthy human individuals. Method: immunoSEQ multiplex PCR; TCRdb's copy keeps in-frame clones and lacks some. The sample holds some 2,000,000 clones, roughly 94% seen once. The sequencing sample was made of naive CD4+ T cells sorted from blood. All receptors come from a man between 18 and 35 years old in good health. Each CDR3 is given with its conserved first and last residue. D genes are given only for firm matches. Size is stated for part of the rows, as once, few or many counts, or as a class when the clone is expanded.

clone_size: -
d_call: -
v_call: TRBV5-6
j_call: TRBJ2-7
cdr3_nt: TGTGCCAGCAGCTGGGAGGACAGGCGCTCCTACGAGCAGTACTTC
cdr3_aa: CASSWEDRRSYEQYF

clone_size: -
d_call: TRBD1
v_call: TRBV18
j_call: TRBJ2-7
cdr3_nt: TGTGCCAGCTCACCAACCGGGACAGGGGTCGGGCCCTACGAGCAGTACTTC
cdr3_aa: CASSPTGTGVGPYEQYF

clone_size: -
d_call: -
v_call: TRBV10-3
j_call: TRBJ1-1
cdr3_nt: TGTGCCATCGGTTCGGGGGGGCTTACCACTGAAGCTTTCTTT
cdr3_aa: CAIGSGGLTTEAFF

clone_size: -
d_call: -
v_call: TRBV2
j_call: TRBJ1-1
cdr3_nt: TGTGCCAGCAGTTACCGGACGGGCGAGAACACTGAAGCTTTCTTT
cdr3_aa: CASSYRTGENTEAFF

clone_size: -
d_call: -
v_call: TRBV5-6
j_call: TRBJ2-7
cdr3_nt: TGTGCCAGCAGCTACGGGACCGTTGGCTACGAGCAGTACTTC
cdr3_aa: CASSYGTVGYEQYF

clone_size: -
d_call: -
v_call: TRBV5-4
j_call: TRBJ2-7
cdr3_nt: TGTGCCAGCAGCGAGATAGGAGGATCCTACGAGCAGTACTTC
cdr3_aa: CASSEIGGSYEQYF

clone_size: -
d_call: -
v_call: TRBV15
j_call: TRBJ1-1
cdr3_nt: TGTGCCACCAGCAGAGTCGGGGGAACTGAAGCTTTCTTT
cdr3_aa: CATSRVGGTEAFF

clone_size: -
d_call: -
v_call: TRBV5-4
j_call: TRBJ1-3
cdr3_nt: TGTGCCAGCAGCCTCGGGCCGCCCGCCTCTGGAAACACCATATATTTT
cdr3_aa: CASSLGPPASGNTIYF

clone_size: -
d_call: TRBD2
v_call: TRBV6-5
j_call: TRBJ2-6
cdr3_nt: TGTGCCAGCGGACTAGCGGTCTCTGGGGCCAACGTCCTGACTTTC
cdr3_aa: CASGLAVSGANVLTF

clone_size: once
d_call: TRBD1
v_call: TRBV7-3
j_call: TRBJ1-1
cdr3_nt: TGTGCCAGCAGCTTACGAGGGGGCTTTGCTTTCTTT
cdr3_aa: CASSLRGGFAFF

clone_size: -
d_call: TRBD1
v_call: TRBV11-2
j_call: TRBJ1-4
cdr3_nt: TGTGCCAGCAGCTTTGACAGGGGTGAAAAACTGTTTTTT
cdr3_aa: CASSFDRGEKLFF

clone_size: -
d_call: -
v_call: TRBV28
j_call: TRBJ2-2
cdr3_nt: TGTGCCAGCAGTGACAACACCGGGGAGCTGTTTTTT
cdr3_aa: CASSDNTGELFF

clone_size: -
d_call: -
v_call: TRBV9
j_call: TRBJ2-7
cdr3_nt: TGTGCCAGCAGCTCCTCGGGGCAGTCTTCCTACGAGCAGTACTTC
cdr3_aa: CASSSSGQSSYEQYF

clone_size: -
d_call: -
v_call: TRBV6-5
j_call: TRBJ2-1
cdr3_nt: TGTGCCAGCAGCTCTCGGGAATTCTCCTACAATGAGCAGTTCTTC
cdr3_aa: CASSSREFSYNEQFF

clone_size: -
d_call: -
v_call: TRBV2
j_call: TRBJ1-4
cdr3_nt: TGTGCCAGCAGTGTAGAGGGGGGAGATAATGAAAAACTGTTTTTT
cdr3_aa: CASSVEGGDNEKLFF

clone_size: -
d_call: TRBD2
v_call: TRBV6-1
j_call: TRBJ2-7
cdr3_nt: TGTGCCAGCAGTGACCCCCGGACTAGCGGGAGGGCCTACGAGCAGTACTTC
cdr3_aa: CASSDPRTSGRAYEQYF

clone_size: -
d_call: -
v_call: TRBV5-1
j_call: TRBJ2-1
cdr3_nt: TGCGCCAGCAGCTGGGGGGAACTAGTCAATGAGCAGTTCTTC
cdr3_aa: CASSWGELVNEQFF

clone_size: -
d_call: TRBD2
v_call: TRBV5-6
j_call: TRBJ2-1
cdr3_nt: TGTGCCAGCAGCTTCCAAGTGACTAGCGGGTTTCACAATGAGCAGTTCTTC
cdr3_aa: CASSFQVTSGFHNEQFF

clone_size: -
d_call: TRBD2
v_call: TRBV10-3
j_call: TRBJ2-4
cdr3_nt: TGTGCCATCGGGGCTAGCGGGGACTCAGACATTCAGTACTTC
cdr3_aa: CAIGASGDSDIQYF

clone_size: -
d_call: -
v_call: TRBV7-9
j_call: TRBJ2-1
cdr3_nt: TGTGCCAGCAGCCAAAAGGGGGGACAGCCGTTCTTC
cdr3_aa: CASSQKGGQPFF

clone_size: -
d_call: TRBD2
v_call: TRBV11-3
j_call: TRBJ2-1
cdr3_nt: TGTGCCAGCAGCACGACTAGCGGCTCCTACAATGAGCAGTTCTTC
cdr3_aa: CASSTTSGSYNEQFF

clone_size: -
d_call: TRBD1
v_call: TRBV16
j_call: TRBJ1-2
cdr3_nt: TGTGCCAGCAGCCAATCGGACAGGGGTGGCGGCTACACCTTC
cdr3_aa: CASSQSDRGGGYTF

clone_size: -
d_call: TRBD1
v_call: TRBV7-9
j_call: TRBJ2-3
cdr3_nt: TGTGCCAGCAGTCAAGGACAGGGATTGACAGATACGCAGTATTTT
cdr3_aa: CASSQGQGLTDTQYF

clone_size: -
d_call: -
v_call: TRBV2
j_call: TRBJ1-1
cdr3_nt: TGTGCCAGCAGTCAACATATGAACACTGAAGCTTTCTTT
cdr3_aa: CASSQHMNTEAFF

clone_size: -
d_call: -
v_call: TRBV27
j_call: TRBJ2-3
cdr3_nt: TGTGCCAGCAGTACAAGTGCGGCTAGCACAGATACGCAGTATTTT
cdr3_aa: CASSTSAASTDTQYF

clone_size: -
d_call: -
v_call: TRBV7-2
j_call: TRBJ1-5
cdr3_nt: TGTGCCAGCAGCTTAGGACAGCTAAATCAGCCCCAGCATTTT
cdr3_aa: CASSLGQLNQPQHF

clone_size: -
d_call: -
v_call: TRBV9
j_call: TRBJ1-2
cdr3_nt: TGTGCCAGCAGCGTAGTAGGGAATTACTATGGCTACACCTTC
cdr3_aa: CASSVVGNYYGYTF

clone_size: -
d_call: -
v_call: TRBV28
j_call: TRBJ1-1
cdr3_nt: TGTGCCAGCAGTTTAACTGGATTGGGCCGGACTGAAGCTTTCTTT
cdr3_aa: CASSLTGLGRTEAFF

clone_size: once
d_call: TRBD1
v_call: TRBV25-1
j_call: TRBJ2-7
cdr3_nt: TGTGCCAGCAGAAGGGACAGACCTTACGAGCAGTACTTC
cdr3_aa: CASRRDRPYEQYF

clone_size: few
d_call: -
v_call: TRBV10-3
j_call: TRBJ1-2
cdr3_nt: TGTGCCATCAGTGAAGGAGGGATCTATGGCTACACCTTC
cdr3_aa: CAISEGGIYGYTF

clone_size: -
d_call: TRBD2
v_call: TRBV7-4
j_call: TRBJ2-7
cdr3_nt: TGTGCCAGCAGCCCAGGGGGGACTAGCGGGAGGTTGAACTACGAGCAGTACTTC
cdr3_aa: CASSPGGTSGRLNYEQYF

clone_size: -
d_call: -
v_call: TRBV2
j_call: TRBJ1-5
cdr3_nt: TGTGCCAGCAACAGGGATAGCAATCAGCCCCAGCATTTT
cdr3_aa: CASNRDSNQPQHF

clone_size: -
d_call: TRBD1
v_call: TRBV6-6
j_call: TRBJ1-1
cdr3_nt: TGTGCCAGCAGCACCGGGACAGGGAGGGGACACACTGAAGCTTTCTTT
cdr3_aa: CASSTGTGRGHTEAFF

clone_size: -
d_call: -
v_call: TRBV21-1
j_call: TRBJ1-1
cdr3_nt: TGTGCCAGCATTTCCGACAGTATGAACACTGAAGCTTTCTTT
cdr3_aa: CASISDSMNTEAFF

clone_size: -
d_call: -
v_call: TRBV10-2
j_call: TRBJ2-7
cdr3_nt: TGCGCCAGCAGTGAGTCTGGGGGGTACTACGAGCAGTACTTC
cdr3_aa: CASSESGGYYEQYF

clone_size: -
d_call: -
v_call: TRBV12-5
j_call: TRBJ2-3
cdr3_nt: TGTGCTAGTGGTTTGGGCAGCACAGATACGCAGTATTTT
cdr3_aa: CASGLGSTDTQYF

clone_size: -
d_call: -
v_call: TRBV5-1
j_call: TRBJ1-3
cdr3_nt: TGCGCCAGCAGTTTCGGACAGAGCTCTGGAAACACCATATATTTT
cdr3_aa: CASSFGQSSGNTIYF

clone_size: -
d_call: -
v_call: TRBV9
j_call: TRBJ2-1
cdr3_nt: TGTGCCAGCAGCGTAGAGGGTAATGAGCAGTTCTTC
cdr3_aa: CASSVEGNEQFF

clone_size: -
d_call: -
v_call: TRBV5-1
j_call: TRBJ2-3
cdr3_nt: TGCGCCAGCAGCCCGGACAACACAGATACGCAGTATTTT
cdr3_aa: CASSPDNTDTQYF